The 22 T cell receptor beta chains presented below share a single source sample, sequenced in a study of T cells after posttransplantation cyclophosphamide. The assay was immunoSEQ multiplex PCR, and TCRdb's table has in-frame clones only and misses some. The sample was found to contain tens of thousands of clones, and every one recurs. The material sequenced was PBMCs. The receptors were gathered from a man aged 35-49 years in good health, CMV-negative, and a related stem cell transplant donor.

At least ten counts were recorded for this clone. V gene TRBV29-1 combines with J gene TRBJ2-7; the match to TRBD2 covers 8 bases. This CDR3 is built from 15 residues. CDR1 SQVTM and CDR2 ANQGSEA come from the germline V gene. V shed 1 base, J shed 3 bases, and the junction held 8 bases outside the gene matches. The CDR3 sequence: CSVEAPRGTSYEQYF. CDR3 DNA: TGCAGCGTTGAAGCACCACGGGGGACTAGCTACGAGCAGTACTTC.

This clone was observed many times. The V gene is TRBV10-2, the J gene TRBJ2-1; 10 positions agree with TRBD1. Germline V CDR1 and CDR2: WSHSY, SAAADI. The length of the CDR3 is 17 residues. J gave up 6 bases and V 8 bases, and 16 bases lay outside the gene matches. The CDR3 nucleotides are TGCGCCAGCGGCAGACAGGGGGCGGCGGGAGTAGTCAATGAGCAGTTCTTC. Protein: CASGRQGAAGVVNEQFF.

This clone was counted at least ten times. The chain carries TRBV19 and TRBJ2-7; 11 positions agree with TRBD2. J was trimmed by 4 bases and V by 1 base; bases with no gene match: 9. The CDR3 is 17 residues long. Germline V gene lookup returns CDR1 LNHDA and CDR2 SQIVND (reference sequence). The DNA for the CDR3 is TGTGCCAGTAGTATAGGAGGACTAGCGGGTACCATATACGAGCAGTACTTC. Protein sequence: CASSIGGLAGTIYEQYF.

This clone was seen many times. The chain links TRBV15 to TRBJ2-2; a possible D gene is TRBD2 (6 bases). The CDR3 totals 15 residues. CDR1 and CDR2 (germline): LNHNV, YYDKDF (reference sequence). The V and J ends lost 3 bases and 5 bases respectively, with 13 bases between them. CDR3 residues: CATSRPRSGTGELFF. In DNA, the CDR3 is TGTGCCACCAGCAGGCCCCGTAGCGGTACCGGGGAGCTGTTTTTT. The full variable domain, completed using reference TRBV15 and TRBJ2-2, is DAMVIQNPRYQVTQFGKPVTLSCSQTLNHNVMYWYQQKSSQAPKLLFHYYDKDFNNEADTPDNFQSRRPNTSFCFLDIRSPGLGDTAMYLCATSRPRSGTGELFFGEGSRLTVL.

This clone was seen ten or more times. This CDR3 is CASSLNSYQPQHF. CDR3 nucleotide sequence: TGTGCCAGCAGCTTAAACAGCTATCAGCCCCAGCATTTT. The rearrangement uses TRBV7-6 and TRBJ1-5; D unresolved. V lost 2 bases and J lost 5, with 7 bases in between. Germline CDR1 SGHVS, CDR2 FNYEAQ. The CDR3 contains 13 residues. Using reference TRBV7-6 and TRBJ1-5 for the parts outside the CDR3, the full variable domain is GAGVSQSPRYKVTKRGQDVALRCDPISGHVSLYWYRQALGQGPEFLTYFNYEAQQDKSGLPNDRFSAERPEGSISTLTIQRTEQRDSAMYRCASSLNSYQPQHFGDGTRLSIL.

This clone showed up many times. The sample has other DNA sequences that encode this CDR3 too. The chain joins TRBV2 to TRBJ1-1; D is uncertain. This CDR3 has 13 residues. Germline CDR1 and CDR2: SNHLY and FYNNEI. Trimming stripped 8 bases from V and 7 bases from J, with 17 bases between. In DNA, the CDR3 is TGTGCCAGCGGAGGCCACCTGGGGATTGAAGCTTTCTTT. This translates into CASGGHLGIEAFF. Full variable domain (outside the CDR3, taken from reference TRBV2 and TRBJ1-1): EPEVTQTPSHQVTQMGQEVILRCVPISNHLYFYWYRQILGQKVEFLVSFYNNEISEKSEIFDDQFSVERPDGSNFTLKIRSTKLEDSAMYFCASGGHLGIEAFFGQGTRLTVV.

This clone occurred many times. The V and J genes are TRBV7-8 and TRBJ2-1; possibly TRBD2 for D (6 bases). CDR1 is SGHVS and CDR2 is FQNEAQ in the germline V gene. The CDR3 length is 12 residues. V shed 5 bases and J shed 14 bases, with 16 bases lying between them. CDR3 nucleotide sequence: TGTGCCAGCAGCCCCCCCCGGGGACTGAAGTTCTTC. It is translated as CASSPPRGLKFF.

This clone was found many times. V gene TRBV14 combines with J gene TRBJ2-5, with TRBD2 as a possible D gene (6 bases). The CDR3 covers 18 residues. Trimming took 0 bases from V and 4 from J, leaving 21 bases between them. From germline, CDR1 is SGHDN and CDR2 FVKESK. The CDR3 reads CASSQDSSGRALGETQYF. The CDR3 DNA reads as TGTGCCAGCAGCCAAGACAGTAGCGGCAGGGCCTTGGGAGAGACCCAGTACTTC.

This clone has at least ten counts. The chain links TRBV4-2 to TRBJ2-1, with 7 bases lining up with TRBD2. J was trimmed by 6 bases and V by 4 bases; bases with no gene match: 15. CDR3 size: 17 residues. Germline values: CDR1 LGHNA, CDR2 YNFKEQ. The CDR3 region has the DNA TGTGCCAGCAGCCCCACGTCGATTAGCGGGTCTCGCAATGAGCAGTTCTTC. Translating gives CASSPTSISGSRNEQFF.

At least ten counts were recorded for this clone. The gene calls are TRBV6-1 and TRBJ2-3, with TRBD2 identical over 7 bases. V was clipped by 4 bases and J by 2 bases; unmatched bases: 6. The CDR3 contains 15 residues. From germline, CDR1 is MNHNS and CDR2 SASEGT. The CDR3 is CASSVWRELTDTQYF. The DNA for the CDR3 is TGTGCCAGCAGTGTTTGGCGGGAGCTCACAGATACGCAGTATTTT.

This clone has at least ten counts. The rearrangement uses TRBV30 and TRBJ2-3; D is perhaps TRBD1 (6 bases). The CDR3 sequence is 15 residues long. V was clipped by 1 base and J by 6 bases, with 17 bases between them. Germline lookup yields CDR1 GTSNPN and CDR2 SVGIG (reference sequence). CDR3 bases: TGTGCCTGGAGTGCGCCAGGGGATGGGGGCGATACGCAGTATTTT. This codes for CAWSAPGDGGDTQYF.

This clone was detected ten times or more. V usage is TRBV5-4 and J usage is TRBJ2-5; 8 bases are shared with TRBD2. The V segment lost 3 bases and the J segment 2 bases; nucleotides outside the gene matches: 6. The CDR3 totals 15 residues. CDR1 is SGHNT, CDR2 YYREEE, per germline (reference sequence). CDR3 coding DNA: TGTGCCAGCAGCTCCGGAGGCGGGGGGCAAGAGACCCAGTACTTC. This gives the protein CASSSGGGGQETQYF.

This clone was counted ten times or more. The J gene is TRBJ2-7, the V gene TRBV29-1; 8 nucleotides line up with TRBD2. V gave up 2 bases and J gave up 3 bases; unmatched junction bases: 0. The germline CDR1 and CDR2 sequences are SQVTM and ANQGSEA. The CDR3 is 12 residues long. The CDR3, as DNA: TGCAGCGTTGAACTAGCGGGCTACGAGCAGTACTTC. Its translation is CSVELAGYEQYF.

This clone came up many times. This chain uses TRBV6-5 with TRBJ1-5, with TRBD1 matching 7 bases. The germline gives CDR1 MNHEY, CDR2 SVGAGI. This CDR3 has 13 amino acids. V was clipped by 4 bases and J by 7 bases; unmatched bases: 4. The CDR3 region is CASSLQGLQPQHF. For the CDR3, the DNA is TGTGCCAGCAGTTTACAGGGGCTCCAGCCCCAGCATTTT.

This clone was observed a handful of times. The chain combines TRBV11-2 with TRBJ1-6; D is unclear. V was cut by 2 bases and J by 0 bases, with 17 bases left in between. This CDR3 region has 19 residues. Per the germline V gene, CDR1 is SGHAT and CDR2 is FQNNGV. The CDR3 DNA reads TGTGCCAGCAGCTTAACCGGGTGGCGGGTTGGCTCCTATAATTCACCCCTCCACTTT. It translates to CASSLTGWRVGSYNSPLHF.

The sample holds many counts of this clone. The rearrangement links TRBV4-2 to TRBJ1-5; D is unclear. CDR1 and CDR2 from the germline V gene are LGHNA and YNFKEQ. With 0 bases removed from V and 6 bases from J, the gap between germline ends came to 15 bases. The CDR3 is 16 amino acids. CDR3 sequence (DNA): TGTGCCAGCAGCCAAGAAGGCCGAGGAGTGGGTCAGCCCCAGCATTTT. Translated, it gives CASSQEGRGVGQPQHF.

This clone was picked up many times. CDR3 in DNA: TGTGCCAGCAGCGCAAATACCGGTGACTACGGAGAGACCCAGTACTTC. It specifies CASSANTGDYGETQYF. The rearrangement joins TRBV9 to TRBJ2-5; a weak D match, TRBD2 (5 bases). The CDR3 extends over 16 amino acids. V was trimmed by 3 bases and J by 4 bases, leaving 19 bases between them. CDR1 SGDLS and CDR2 YYNGEE come from the germline V gene.

This clone was found many times. The rearrangement links TRBV6-6 to TRBJ2-1, with D possibly being TRBD2 (6 bases). V was cut by 0 bases and J by 9 bases, with 18 bases left in between. The germline V gene has CDR1 MNHNY and CDR2 SVGAGI (reference sequence). CDR3 size: 16 residues. Here the CDR3 DNA reads TGTGCCAGCAGTTACTCGGGTGCAGTCGAGGGAGGTGAGCAGTTCTTC. It yields the protein CASSYSGAVEGGEQFF.

This clone has ten or more counts. The chain recombines TRBV30 with TRBJ2-7, with D tentatively TRBD2 (6 bases). From germline, CDR1 is GTSNPN and CDR2 SVGIG (reference sequence). The length of the CDR3 is 13 residues. V dropped 4 bases and J dropped 3 bases, with 13 bases sitting between them. The CDR3 spells CAWTLAGIYEQYF. CDR3 bases: TGTGCCTGGACCCTCGCGGGGATCTACGAGCAGTACTTC.

This clone occurred many times. This chain connects TRBV4-2 to TRBJ2-3; D perhaps matches TRBD2 (6 bases). Germline assignment: CDR1 LGHNA and CDR2 YNFKEQ. V lost 1 base and J 0 bases, leaving 11 bases between the germline ends. The CDR3 runs 16 residues. CDR3 in DNA: TGTGCCAGCAGCCAAGCGGCGGGAACTAGCACAGATACGCAGTATTTT. Translated, it gives CASSQAAGTSTDTQYF.

This clone was recorded many times. This rearrangement joins TRBV7-9 to TRBJ1-1; D is undetermined. V gave up 1 base and J gave up 11 bases, with 17 bases separating them. CDR3 length: 14 residues. Germline values: CDR1 SEHNR, CDR2 FQNEAQ (reference sequence). The CDR3 DNA is TGTGCCAGCAGCTTAGAGAACCGCCCCCCCGGGGCTTTCTTT. It yields the protein CASSLENRPPGAFF.

This clone was seen many times. This chain uses TRBV5-8 with TRBJ1-5; 9 nucleotides align to TRBD1. The CDR3 is 16 residues long. Germline CDR1 is SGHTS and CDR2 is YDEGEE. The J segment lost 6 bases and the V segment lost 6 bases, leaving 13 bases of the junction unmatched. The CDR3: CASTPLRGTGSQPQHF. The CDR3 DNA follows: TGTGCCAGCACCCCCCTCCGCGGGACAGGGAGTCAGCCCCAGCATTTT. Drawing the rest from reference TRBV5-8 and TRBJ1-5, the complete variable domain is EAGVTQSPTHLIKTRGQQATLRCSPISGHTSVYWYQQALGLGLQFLLWYDEGEERNRGNFPPRFSGRQFPNYSSELNVNALELEDSALYLCASTPLRGTGSQPQHFGDGTRLSIL.